The 8 T cell receptor beta chains given below trace back to one sample, sequenced in a study of T cells in Graves' hyperthyroidism and ophthalmopathy. There were TCR beta CDR3 regions amplified from RNA transcripts. Using the HTBI primer set, a first-round RT-PCR was run on the TCR CDR3. MiXCR, run by TCRdb on the multiplex PCR reads, gives a single entry per CDR3 protein. The table shows approximately 640,000 distinct CDR3 sequences, with about 18% occurring only once. The sample consisted of blood. Every receptor here comes from a man aged 50 or older with Graves' hyperthyroidism.

This clonotype was recorded many times. The V and J genes are TRBV11-2 and TRBJ2-7; D is possibly TRBD2 (7 bases). Germline CDR1 is SGHAT and CDR2 is FQNNGV. The CDR3 totals 12 residues. V dropped 11 bases and J dropped 2 bases, with 13 bases sitting between them. The chain's CDR3 is CADGGPPYEQYF. DNA of the CDR3: TGTGCCGACGGGGGGCCCCCCTACGAGCAGTACTTC. The full variable domain, completed using reference TRBV11-2 and TRBJ2-7, is EAGVAQSPRYKIIEKRQSVAFWCNPISGHATLYWYQQILGQGPKLLIQFQNNGVVDDSQLPKDRFSAERLKGVDSTLKIQPAKLEDSAVYLCADGGPPYEQYFGPGTRLTVT.

The table lists this clonotype with many counts. The chain links TRBV29-1 to TRBJ2-7; 9 nucleotides align to TRBD1. Germline V gene data show CDR1 as SQVTM and CDR2 as ANQGSEA. CDR3 length: 16 residues. J lost 3 bases, V lost 3 bases, and 12 bases had no gene match. In DNA, the CDR3 is TGCAGCGTTGAGGTCGCCGGGACAGGGTTTAGCTACGAGCAGTACTTC. Its protein product is CSVEVAGTGFSYEQYF.

In its sample, this clonotype was seen many times. This chain joins TRBV2 and TRBJ1-5, with 8 positions matching TRBD1. Germline lookup yields CDR1 SNHLY and CDR2 FYNNEI. The CDR3 loop spans 15 amino acids. The V segment lost 5 bases and the J segment 6 bases; nucleotides outside the gene matches: 9. This CDR3 reads CASSPRGQGAQPQHF. The CDR3 nucleotides read TGTGCCAGCAGTCCCCGTGGGCAGGGGGCTCAGCCCCAGCATTTT.

CDR3: CASSFPPQPQHF. DNA of the CDR3: TGTGCCAGCAGCTTCCCCCCGCAGCCCCAGCATTTT. This chain links TRBV11-2 with TRBJ1-5, with D unresolved. The CDR3 has 12 residues. Germline-derived CDR1 and CDR2 are SGHAT and FQNNGV. V lost 3 bases, J lost 7 bases, and 7 bases lay in between.

The V call is TRBV2, the J call TRBJ2-7; 10 nucleotides align to TRBD2. The CDR3 is 14 amino acids. Germline CDR1 and CDR2: SNHLY and FYNNEI. V dropped 6 bases and J dropped 4; count of bases not matched to a gene: 6. CDR3 protein: CASSEQTSGYEQYF. CDR3 in DNA: TGTGCCAGCAGCGAGCAGACTAGCGGGTACGAGCAGTACTTC.

Only a few counts were recorded for this clonotype. The chain has TRBV4-2 and TRBJ2-7, with D perhaps matching TRBD2 (5 bases). V was pared by 4 bases and J by 2 bases, with 15 bases between. This CDR3 contains 15 residues. Germline V gives CDR1 LGHNA, CDR2 YNFKEQ. The CDR3 loop reads CASSPADGLTYEQYF. In nucleotides, the CDR3 is TGTGCCAGCAGCCCAGCGGACGGCCTCACCTACGAGCAGTACTTC.

CDR3 residues: CASSFDLTADEQYF. CDR3 nucleotide sequence: TGTGCCAGCAGTTTCGATTTGACAGCAGACGAGCAGTACTTC. J is TRBJ2-7 and V is TRBV28; D is possibly TRBD1 (5 bases). The CDR3 spans 14 residues. V shed 3 bases and J shed 5 bases, with 14 bases lying between them. CDR1 MDHEN and CDR2 SYDVKM come from the germline V gene.

J is TRBJ1-2 and V is TRBV30, with a tentative D call TRBD1 (6 bases). The ends were cut back, 5 bases at V and 3 bases at J, with 22 bases in the middle. The CDR3 spans 16 residues. CDR1 and CDR2 (germline): GTSNPN, SVGIG (reference sequence). CDR3 coding DNA: TGTGCCTGGTACTCGCGCTCGGGGGGGCGTCACTATGGCTACACCTTC. Its protein is CAWYSRSGGRHYGYTF.